This entry is about one TCR beta chain. The germline gene is not matched at one end of the junction; a read error may be the cause. The data derive from a study of tumor and adjacent non-tumor tissue in lung cancer. CDR1 SGHAT and CDR2 FQDESV come from the germline V gene (reference sequence). The CDR3 runs to 13 residues. Three rounds of nested PCR, following a modified ARM-PCR protocol, produced the TCRbeta library. One entry per CDR3 protein results from TCRdb running MiXCR on the multiplex PCR reads. This sample has approximately 100,000 distinct CDR3 sequences; approximately 71% occur once, and the top ten carry 37%. The template was RNA from unsorted bulk tissue.

Source material: lung tumor tissue. This sequence joins TRBV11-1 and TRBJ1-2; D perhaps matches TRBD1 (6 bases). The TCR was taken from a woman aged 55-75 years with non-small cell lung cancer. CDR3 in DNA: TGTGCCAGCAGCTCCGACAGGTTCTATGACTACACCTTC. Translating it yields CASSSDRFYDYTF.